The present TCR beta chain was sequenced within a study of blood T cell repertoires in COVID-19. As for the study in general: Samples came from the United States, Italy and Spain, spanning acute and convalescent COVID-19. T cells, B-cell-depleted T cells, or PBMCs supplied cDNA or gDNA.

Germline trimming cut 4 bases from V and 4 bases from J; bases unmatched to any gene: 6. The CDR3 runs 16 residues. Germline CDR1 and CDR2: KGHDR and SFDVKD. As processed by the authors: Amplification with reference gene primers provided the estimates of nucleated cell counts. Profiled with immunoSEQ multiplex PCR; TCRdb holds only in-frame clones, not every one. V and J calls and clone size are given by that table; D and trimming were obtained from the DNA. The data hold under 250,000 clones, with about 84% observed a single time. Input material: peripheral blood. This sequence was found in a human donor in a cohort sampled during active COVID-19. The V gene is TRBV24-1, the J gene TRBJ1-5; 10 bases fit TRBD1. The CDR3 DNA sequence: TGTGCCACCAGTGACCCTGGGACAGGGGAAAATCAGCCCCAGCATTTT. Amino acid sequence: CATSDPGTGENQPQHF.